Below are 27 T cell receptor beta chains sequenced from a single sample in a study of early T cells in non-severe SARS-CoV-2 infection. MiXCR, run by TCRdb on the 5' RACE reads, gives a single entry per CDR3 protein. The repertoire holds tens of thousands of distinct CDR3 sequences, with about 6% as singletons. Sample: whole blood, taken at baseline. The receptors were sampled from an adult who was a healthcare worker with PCR-confirmed SARS-CoV-2 infection or an uninfected control (not recorded which).

The J gene is TRBJ1-5, the V gene TRBV28, with 8 bases identical to TRBD1. The germline V gene has CDR1 MDHEN and CDR2 SYDVKM. After removal of 5 bases from V and 0 bases from J, the junction contained 3 bases not matched to a gene. The CDR3 extends over 15 amino acids. The CDR3 DNA follows: TGTGCCAGCAGTCGACAGGGGAATAGCAATCAGCCCCAGCATTTT. This encodes CASSRQGNSNQPQHF.

This sequence joins TRBV4-1 and TRBJ2-7; D is undetermined. Trimming took off 5 bases at V and 0 bases at J, with 8 bases between the two ends. The germline V gene has CDR1 MGHRA and CDR2 YSYEKL. This CDR3 comprises 13 residues. The CDR3 region has the DNA TGCGCCAGCAGCTGGCAGGTCTCCTACGAGCAGTACTTC. This gives the protein CASSWQVSYEQYF.

The chain employs TRBV10-3 and TRBJ2-5; 9 positions agree with TRBD1. The ends lost 7 bases at V and 5 bases at J; junction bases unmatched: 14. The CDR3 totals 16 residues. Per the germline V gene, CDR1 is ENHRY and CDR2 is SYGVKD. The CDR3 protein is CAIKGQGSGDAETQYF. CDR3 nucleotides: TGTGCCATCAAGGGACAGGGCTCAGGAGATGCGGAGACCCAGTACTTC.

This clonotype was detected ten times or more. This rearrangement joins TRBV21-1 to TRBJ2-2; the DNA was not used to check the table's D call, TRBD1. TRBV21-1 is a listed pseudogene. The CDR3 is 17 residues long. In DNA, the CDR3 is TGTGCCAGCAGCAACAGGGGGGCCTATGCGAACACCGGGGAGCTGTTTTTT. Its translation: CASSNRGAYANTGELFF.

The table lists this clonotype with a few counts. The V and J genes are TRBV7-9 and TRBJ2-7; perhaps TRBD2 as D (5 bases). CDR1 is SEHNR, CDR2 FQNEAQ, per germline (reference sequence). Trimming cost V 5 bases and J 2 bases, with 7 bases left between them. This CDR3 spans 12 amino acids. The CDR3 here is CASSDGTYEQYF. CDR3 bases: TGTGCCAGCAGCGACGGGACCTACGAGCAGTACTTC.

The chain is built from TRBV6-1 and TRBJ1-1, with 9 bases that match TRBD1. The germline CDR1 and CDR2 sequences are MNHNS and SASEGT. Trimming at V came to 7 bases and at J to 0 bases, leaving 9 bases not matched to a gene. CDR3 length: 16 residues. The CDR3 nucleotides read TGTGCCAGCATCACCGGGACAGGGATCTTGAACACTGAAGCTTTCTTT. As protein: CASITGTGILNTEAFF.

The chain's CDR3 is CASSFIQGAEAFF. CDR3 nucleotides: TGTGCCAGCAGCTTCATACAGGGCGCTGAAGCTTTCTTT. The chain joins TRBV5-6 to TRBJ1-1; D possibly corresponds to TRBD1 (6 bases). This CDR3 is built from 13 residues. CDR1 is SGHDT and CDR2 is YYEEEE in the germline V gene. Trimming pared 2 bases from V and 6 bases from J, leaving 11 bases between.

The chain employs TRBV6-4 and TRBJ1-1; no definite D call. Germline loops: CDR1 MRHNA, CDR2 SNTAGT. V was clipped by 2 bases and J by 0 bases, with 10 bases between them. CDR3 size: 15 residues. CDR3 bases: TGTGCCAGCAGTGACGTGGGGAATATGAACACTGAAGCTTTCTTT. As protein: CASSDVGNMNTEAFF.

The sample holds many counts of this clonotype. V gene TRBV28 combines with J gene TRBJ2-3; D is unresolved. V was clipped by 7 bases and J by 5 bases, with 7 bases between them. Per the germline V gene, CDR1 is MDHEN and CDR2 is SYDVKM. The CDR3 covers 11 residues. The CDR3 sequence is CASTYLDTQYF. CDR3 DNA: TGTGCCAGCACCTACCTAGATACGCAGTATTTT.

This clonotype was seen a few times. The chain uses TRBV10-3 and TRBJ2-1; TRBD1 agrees at 9 bases. V shed 10 bases and J 6 bases; nucleotides not matched to a gene: 13. The CDR3 has 15 amino acids. Germline CDR1 and CDR2: ENHRY and SYGVKD. Here the CDR3 DNA reads TGTGCCACGACAGGGGGGGACGGGGAACGCAATGAGCAGTTCTTC. This encodes CATTGGDGERNEQFF.

This sequence joins TRBV10-3 and TRBJ1-4, with D unclear. Trimming removed 5 bases from V and 3 bases from J, with 10 bases in between. Germline V gene sequence: CDR1 ENHRY, CDR2 SYGVKD. There are 14 residues in the CDR3. The CDR3: CAISPEVANEKLFF. For the CDR3, the DNA is TGTGCCATCAGTCCTGAGGTGGCTAATGAAAAACTGTTTTTT.

In this sample, this clonotype turned up many times. The chain employs TRBV28 and TRBJ2-2; a possible D gene is TRBD1 (5 bases). With 5 bases removed from V and 5 bases from J, the gap between germline ends came to 9 bases. This CDR3 contains 13 residues. CDR1 MDHEN and CDR2 SYDVKM come from the germline V gene. Here the CDR3 DNA reads TGTGCCAGCAGTCGGACAAGGACCGGGGAGCTGTTTTTT. Translating it yields CASSRTRTGELFF.

This clonotype was seen ten or more times. The chain has TRBV28 and TRBJ1-4, with D tentatively TRBD1 (5 bases). Germline CDR1 is MDHEN and CDR2 is SYDVKM. This CDR3 contains 14 residues. V was clipped by 6 bases and J by 8 bases, with 16 bases between them. The CDR3 DNA is TGTGCCAGCAGATCGGTAGGGGTCCGCGAAAAACTGTTTTTT. Protein sequence: CASRSVGVREKLFF.

This clonotype was seen only a few times. J is TRBJ2-1 and V is TRBV5-1; possibly TRBD2 for D (5 bases). Germline V gives CDR1 SGHRS, CDR2 YFSETQ. V lost 4 bases, J lost 1 base, and 12 bases lay in between. This CDR3 spans 15 amino acids. The CDR3 reads CASSIDLASYNEQFF. CDR3 in DNA: TGCGCCAGCAGCATTGACTTAGCGTCCTACAATGAGCAGTTCTTC. The entire variable domain, with the rest obtained from reference TRBV5-1 and TRBJ2-1, is as follows: KAGVTQTPRYLIKTRGQQVTLSCSPISGHRSVSWYQQTPGQGLQFLFEYFSETQRNKGNFPGRFSGRQFSNSRSEMNVSTLELGDSALYLCASSIDLASYNEQFFGPGTRLTVL.

This clonotype was counted between two and nine times. The gene calls are TRBV7-2 and TRBJ2-7; TRBD2 matches at 8 bases. V trimming: 3 bases; J trimming: 4 bases; junction bases outside the gene matches: 8. This CDR3 is built from 15 residues. Germline V gene lookup returns CDR1 SGHTA and CDR2 FQGNSA. CDR3 region: CASSLTGTRVYEQYF. The CDR3 bases are TGTGCCAGCAGCTTGACCGGGACTAGGGTTTACGAGCAGTACTTC.

The table lists this clonotype with a few counts. The chain uses TRBV20-1 and TRBJ1-2; D perhaps matches TRBD1 (6 bases). This CDR3 region has 12 residues. V was shortened by 0 bases and J by 8 bases, with 10 bases between the two germline ends. Germline V gives CDR1 DFQATT, CDR2 SNEGSKA (reference sequence). The CDR3 sequence is CSARDPGGGYTF. The CDR3 DNA sequence: TGCAGTGCTAGAGATCCTGGGGGCGGCTACACCTTC.

This clonotype was counted a few times. The chain combines TRBV2 with TRBJ2-7; D is perhaps TRBD1 (6 bases). The ends were cut back, 7 bases at V and 3 bases at J, with 13 bases in the middle. The length of the CDR3 is 13 residues. Germline V gene sequence: CDR1 SNHLY, CDR2 FYNNEI. In DNA form, the CDR3 reads TGTGCCAGCATGGGGGACACCGGCTACGAGCAGTACTTC. This translates into CASMGDTGYEQYF.

This clonotype occurred many times. V usage is TRBV20-1 and J usage is TRBJ2-3; D gene uncertain. V lost 3 bases and J 0 bases, leaving 4 bases between the germline ends. CDR3 length equals 12 residues. Germline CDR1 is DFQATT and CDR2 is SNEGSKA (reference sequence). CDR3 sequence: CSASGSTDTQYF. CDR3 nucleotide sequence: TGCAGTGCTAGTGGAAGCACAGATACGCAGTATTTT.

This clonotype was found a few times. The CDR3 here is CASSQVSGTANYGYTF. CDR3 nucleotide sequence: TGTGCCAGCAGCCAAGTGTCCGGGACAGCTAACTATGGCTACACCTTC. The chain combines TRBV4-2 with TRBJ1-2, with 7 bases lining up with TRBD1. The CDR3 is 16 residues long. Germline loops: CDR1 LGHNA, CDR2 YNFKEQ. The junction had 5 bases not matched to a gene; V was cut back by 1 base and J by 0 bases.

This clonotype was observed a few times. V gene TRBV18 combines with J gene TRBJ2-1, with D possibly being TRBD2 (5 bases). Per germline, CDR1 KGHSH and CDR2 LQKENI. This CDR3 contains 13 residues. V gave up 3 bases and J gave up 3 bases, with 6 bases separating them. Here the CDR3 DNA reads TGTGCCAGCTCACCCGAGGGCTACAATGAGCAGTTCTTC. This codes for CASSPEGYNEQFF.

This clonotype has at least ten counts. The chain combines TRBV6-6 with TRBJ1-2; D remains ambiguous. The germline V gene has CDR1 MNHNY and CDR2 SVGAGI (reference sequence). The germline V and J ends were trimmed by 4 bases and 7 bases, with 4 bases remaining between them. The CDR3 is 10 amino acids. Here the CDR3 reads CASSLGGYTF. For the CDR3, the DNA is TGTGCCAGCAGTTTGGGTGGCTACACCTTC.

The rearrangement joins TRBV7-2 to TRBJ2-3, with D possibly TRBD2 on 6 matching bases. This CDR3 comprises 15 residues. Germline loops: CDR1 SGHTA, CDR2 FQGNSA. The ends were cut back, 2 bases at V and 2 bases at J, with 11 bases in the middle. This chain's CDR3 is CASSLNSGHTDTQYF. The CDR3 DNA is TGTGCCAGCAGCTTAAATAGCGGACACACAGATACGCAGTATTTT.

This clonotype appeared a few times. V and J are TRBV10-3 and TRBJ2-3; D is perhaps TRBD2 (5 bases). This CDR3 has 14 residues. V shed 10 bases and J shed 2 bases, with 16 bases lying between them. Germline assignment: CDR1 ENHRY and CDR2 SYGVKD. Here the CDR3 DNA reads TGTGCCACGCGGGCAGCCTTAAACACAGATACGCAGTATTTT. This translates into CATRAALNTDTQYF.

This clonotype was found a few times. The V and J genes are TRBV6-5 and TRBJ2-1; D possibly corresponds to TRBD1 (5 bases). V lost 2 bases, J lost 6 bases, and 14 bases lay in between. Germline loops: CDR1 MNHEY, CDR2 SVGAGI. The CDR3 is 15 residues long. CDR3 coding DNA: TGTGCCAGCAGTTACGGGGCAGAGCTTGTCAATGAGCAGTTCTTC. As protein: CASSYGAELVNEQFF.

This sequence joins TRBV4-1 and TRBJ1-1, with D possibly TRBD1 on 5 matching bases. Germline V lookup: CDR1 MGHRA, CDR2 YSYEKL. The CDR3 extends over 16 amino acids. V was clipped by 0 bases and J by 3 bases, with 14 bases between them. Written as DNA, the CDR3 is TGCGCCAGCAGCCAAGAGGGGCCGGGCACGTACACTGAAGCTTTCTTT. Translation gives CASSQEGPGTYTEAFF.

This clonotype was detected a few times. An end of the junction differs from the germline gene, which may be a read error. V usage is TRBV7-7 and J usage is TRBJ2-7; D is tentatively TRBD1 or TRBD2 (7 bases each). Germline values: CDR1 SSHAT, CDR2 FNYEAQ (reference sequence). This CDR3 region has 14 residues. The CDR3 spells CASSPGGGGSEQYF. Here the CDR3 DNA reads TGTGCTAGCAGCCCAGGGGGAGGGGGCAGCGAGCAGTACTTC. Filled out from reference TRBV7-7 and TRBJ2-7, the complete variable domain reads GAGVSQSPRYKVTKRGQDVTLRCDPISSHATLYWYQQALGQGPEFLTYFNYEAQPDKSGLPSDRFSAERPEGSISTLTIQRTEQRDSAMYRCASSPGGGGSEQYFGPGTRLTVT.

This clonotype was seen at least ten times. V usage is TRBV4-1 and J usage is TRBJ1-4; TRBD1 matches at 8 bases. This CDR3 region has 16 residues. Germline V gene sequence: CDR1 MGHRA, CDR2 YSYEKL. Trimming removed 4 bases from V and 6 bases from J; junction bases left unmatched: 10. The chain's CDR3 is CASSRQEADRDEKLFF. Written as DNA, the CDR3 is TGCGCCAGCAGCCGTCAGGAAGCGGACAGGGATGAAAAACTGTTTTTT.